These 16 T cell receptor beta chains came from one sample sequenced in a study of PD-1 blockade in classical Hodgkin lymphoma. Measured with immunoSEQ multiplex PCR; TCRdb has only the in-frame clones, and not every one. The sample yields 50,000 or so clones, roughly 86% seen once. Indicated time point: cycle 4 day 1 (C4D1), after less than 7 weeks of nivolumab. All the patients suffered relapse after autologous stem cell transplantation, and brentuximab vedotin exposure differed. The sequences come from peripheral blood mononuclear cells (PBMCs), collected before the fourth cycle of nivolumab. These receptor sequences come from a human donor with classical Hodgkin lymphoma.

This rearrangement joins TRBV4-2 to TRBJ2-1, with 9 bases that match TRBD2. Germline V lookup: CDR1 LGHNA, CDR2 YNFKEQ. The trim removed 0 bases at V and 9 bases at J, leaving 9 bases unmatched. This CDR3 is built from 16 residues. CDR3 sequence: CASSQEGGGAIGEQFF. DNA of the CDR3: TGTGCCAGCAGCCAAGAGGGCGGGGGGGCAATCGGTGAGCAGTTCTTC.

The V and J genes are TRBV29-1 and TRBJ2-7; D might be TRBD2 (6 bases). The germline CDR1 and CDR2 sequences are SQVTM and ANQGSEA. Trimming cost V 6 bases and J 0 bases, with 12 bases left between them. The CDR3 spans 13 residues. The chain's CDR3 is CSVAGRFSYEQYF. CDR3 in DNA: TGCAGCGTCGCGGGACGGTTCTCCTACGAGCAGTACTTC.

This clone appeared a single time. The CDR3 DNA is TGTGCCAGCAGCACCGGACAGGGCGCCACTGAAGCTTTCTTT. This gives the protein CASSTGQGATEAFF. The rearrangement uses TRBV7-3 and TRBJ1-1, with 8 bases matching TRBD1. The ends lost 5 bases at V and 4 bases at J; junction bases unmatched: 6. CDR1 is SGHTA and CDR2 is FQGTGA in the germline V gene. CDR3 size: 14 residues. Filled out from reference TRBV7-3 and TRBJ1-1, the complete variable domain reads GAGVSQTPSNKVTEKGKYVELRCDPISGHTALYWYRQSLGQGPEFLIYFQGTGAADDSGLPNDRFFAVRPEGSVSTLKIQRTERGDSAVYLCASSTGQGATEAFFGQGTRLTVV.

The chain has TRBV25-1 and TRBJ2-7; the D call may be TRBD1 or TRBD2 (6 bases each). The V and J ends lost 4 bases and 2 bases respectively, with 18 bases between them. From germline, CDR1 is MGHDK and CDR2 SYGVNS. This CDR3 has 16 residues. The CDR3 sequence: CASSAKRGTVPYEQYF. CDR3 coding DNA: TGTGCCAGCAGTGCCAAAAGGGGGACTGTACCCTACGAGCAGTACTTC.

In this sample, this clone turned up once. The rearrangement links TRBV11-2 to TRBJ2-7; 12 bases align to TRBD1. Germline CDR1 and CDR2: SGHAT and FQNNGV. The CDR3 is made up of 14 amino acids. The J segment lost 6 bases and the V segment lost 4 bases, leaving 4 bases of the junction unmatched. CDR3 amino acids: CASSSGTGGFEQYF. In DNA, the CDR3 is TGTGCCAGCAGCTCCGGGACAGGGGGCTTCGAGCAGTACTTC.

The table lists this clone with a count of one. V and J are TRBV6-4 and TRBJ2-3; 9 nucleotides align to TRBD2. CDR1 is MRHNA and CDR2 is SNTAGT in the germline V gene. The CDR3 runs 15 residues. Trimming at V came to 5 bases and at J to 2 bases, leaving 5 bases not matched to a gene. DNA of the CDR3: TGTGCCAGCAGTCTAGGCGGGGGGGCCACAGATACGCAGTATTTT. It specifies CASSLGGGATDTQYF.

This clone was seen just once. CDR3 protein: CASSIDGRAFSYNEQFF. The DNA of the CDR3 is TGTGCCAGTAGTATCGACGGGAGGGCCTTCTCCTACAATGAGCAGTTCTTC. The chain couples TRBV19 to TRBJ2-1; 8 bases are shared with TRBD2. Trimming cost V 3 bases and J 0 bases; bases outside gene matches: 7. Germline-derived CDR1 and CDR2 are LNHDA and SQIVND (reference sequence). The CDR3 consists of 17 residues.

This clone came up a few times. The chain joins TRBV6-6 to TRBJ1-3; D call uncertain. Germline V lookup: CDR1 MNHNY, CDR2 SVGAGI (reference sequence). V was cut by 6 bases and J by 3 bases, with 12 bases left in between. This CDR3 region has 14 residues. The CDR3 DNA is TGTGCCAGCAGGCCCGATAGGAGTGGAAACACCATATATTTT. This codes for CASRPDRSGNTIYF.

V gene TRBV2 combines with J gene TRBJ2-3; 7 nucleotides agree with TRBD2. The germline CDR1 and CDR2 sequences are SNHLY and FYNNEI. V lost 8 bases and J lost 1; bases outside the gene matches: 12. The CDR3 length is 16 residues. CDR3 nucleotides: TGTGCCAGCCGATCCCTCTTCGCGGGGGGCACAGATACGCAGTATTTT. It codes for CASRSLFAGGTDTQYF.

The chain combines TRBV4-3 with TRBJ2-5, with 8 positions matching TRBD2. This CDR3 is built from 17 residues. Trimming took 1 base from V and 1 from J; bases not matched to a gene: 8. Germline CDR1 reads LGHNA; CDR2 reads YSLEER. The CDR3 here is CASSQGLAGGLQETQYF. CDR3 nucleotides: TGCGCCAGCAGCCAAGGTTTGGCGGGGGGACTCCAAGAGACCCAGTACTTC.

The chain uses TRBV10-2 and TRBJ1-1; a weak D match, TRBD1 (5 bases). The ends were cut back, 4 bases at V and 4 bases at J, with 7 bases in the middle. The CDR3 extends over 12 amino acids. In germline, CDR1 is WSHSY, CDR2 SAAADI. CDR3 DNA: TGCGCCAGCAGTGTGGGGGGCACTGAAGCTTTCTTT. Amino acids: CASSVGGTEAFF.

The gene calls are TRBV7-2 and TRBJ2-7, with 9 bases identical to TRBD1. The CDR3 totals 14 residues. CDR1 and CDR2 from the germline V gene are SGHTA and FQGNSA. J was trimmed by 2 bases and V by 6 bases; bases with no gene match: 5. CDR3 loop: CASRPGTGPYEQYF. The DNA for the CDR3 is TGTGCCAGCAGGCCCGGGACAGGGCCCTACGAGCAGTACTTC.

The sample holds one count of this clone. V and J are TRBV5-1 and TRBJ1-5; 8 bases align to TRBD1. V lost 3 bases, J lost 2 bases, and 7 bases stayed unmatched. CDR3 length: 16 residues. Germline assignment: CDR1 SGHRS and CDR2 YFSETQ. The CDR3, as DNA: TGCGCCAGCAGCTCCAATTTACAGGGGGGCAATCAGCCCCAGCATTTT. Its translation: CASSSNLQGGNQPQHF.

V gene TRBV4-3 combines with J gene TRBJ1-2, with 7 bases matching TRBD1. V dropped 0 bases and J dropped 5; count of bases not matched to a gene: 6. The CDR3 spans 15 residues. Per germline, CDR1 LGHNA and CDR2 YSLEER. The CDR3: CASSQERGRFYGYTF. CDR3 sequence (DNA): TGCGCCAGCAGCCAAGAGAGGGGGCGATTTTATGGCTACACCTTC.

The gene calls are TRBV7-6 and TRBJ1-4, with D unresolved. The CDR3 spans 15 residues. Germline V gene lookup returns CDR1 SGHVS and CDR2 FNYEAQ. The V end was cut by 4 bases, the J end by 1 base, with 10 bases between. CDR3 sequence: CASSSQRLTNEKLFF. In DNA form, the CDR3 reads TGTGCCAGCAGCTCCCAGCGACTAACTAATGAAAAACTGTTTTTT.

V and J are TRBV29-1 and TRBJ2-2; D gene uncertain. CDR3 length: 14 residues. Between the trimmed V and J ends, which lost 0 bases and 4 bases, there was a span of 9 bases. Germline-derived CDR1 and CDR2 are SQVTM and ANQGSEA. The CDR3 DNA is TGCAGCGTTGAAGATAAGGGTTCCACCGGGGAGCTGTTTTTT. This translates into CSVEDKGSTGELFF.